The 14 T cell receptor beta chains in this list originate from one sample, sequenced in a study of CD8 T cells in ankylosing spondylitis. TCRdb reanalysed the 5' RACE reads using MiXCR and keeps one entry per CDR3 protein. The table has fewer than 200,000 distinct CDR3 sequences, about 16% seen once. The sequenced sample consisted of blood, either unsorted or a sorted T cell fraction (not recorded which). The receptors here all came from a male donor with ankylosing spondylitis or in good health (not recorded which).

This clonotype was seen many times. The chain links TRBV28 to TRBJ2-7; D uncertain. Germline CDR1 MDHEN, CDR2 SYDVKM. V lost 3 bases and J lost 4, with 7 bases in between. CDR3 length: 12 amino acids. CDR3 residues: CASSFTVYEQYF. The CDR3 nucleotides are TGTGCCAGCAGTTTCACGGTTTACGAGCAGTACTTC.

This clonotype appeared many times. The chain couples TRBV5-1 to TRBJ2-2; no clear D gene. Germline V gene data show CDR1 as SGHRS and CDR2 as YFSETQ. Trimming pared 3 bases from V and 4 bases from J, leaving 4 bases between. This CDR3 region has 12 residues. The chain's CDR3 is CASSSSTGELFF. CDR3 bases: TGCGCCAGCAGCTCAAGCACCGGGGAGCTGTTTTTT. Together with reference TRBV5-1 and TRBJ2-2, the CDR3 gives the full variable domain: KAGVTQTPRYLIKTRGQQVTLSCSPISGHRSVSWYQQTPGQGLQFLFEYFSETQRNKGNFPGRFSGRQFSNSRSEMNVSTLELGDSALYLCASSSSTGELFFGEGSRLTVL.

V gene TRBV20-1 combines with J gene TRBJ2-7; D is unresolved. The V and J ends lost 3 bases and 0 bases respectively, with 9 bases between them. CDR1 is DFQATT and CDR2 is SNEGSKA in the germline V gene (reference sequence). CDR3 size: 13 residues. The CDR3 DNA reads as TGCAGTGCTAGGGGAACTTACTCCTACGAGCAGTACTTC. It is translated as CSARGTYSYEQYF.

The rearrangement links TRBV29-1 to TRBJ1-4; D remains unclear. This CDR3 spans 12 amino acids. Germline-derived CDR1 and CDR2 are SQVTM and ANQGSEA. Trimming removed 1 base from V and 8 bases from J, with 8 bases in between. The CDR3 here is CSVEVPVEKLFF. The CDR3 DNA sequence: TGCAGCGTTGAAGTCCCAGTCGAAAAACTGTTTTTT.

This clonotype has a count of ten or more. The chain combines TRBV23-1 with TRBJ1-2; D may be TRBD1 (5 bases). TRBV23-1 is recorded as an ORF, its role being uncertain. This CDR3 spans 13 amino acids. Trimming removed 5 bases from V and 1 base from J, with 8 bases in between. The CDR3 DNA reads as TGCGCCAGCAGTGGGACCCGTAACTATGGCTACACCTTC. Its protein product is CASSGTRNYGYTF.

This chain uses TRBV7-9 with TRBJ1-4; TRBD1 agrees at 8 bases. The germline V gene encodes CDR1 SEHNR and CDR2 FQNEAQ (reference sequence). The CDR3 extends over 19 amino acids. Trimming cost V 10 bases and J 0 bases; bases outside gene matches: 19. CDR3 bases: TGTGCCACCCCCCGGCAGGGGGCTTCAACAAACTCAACTAATGAAAAACTGTTTTTT. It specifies CATPRQGASTNSTNEKLFF.

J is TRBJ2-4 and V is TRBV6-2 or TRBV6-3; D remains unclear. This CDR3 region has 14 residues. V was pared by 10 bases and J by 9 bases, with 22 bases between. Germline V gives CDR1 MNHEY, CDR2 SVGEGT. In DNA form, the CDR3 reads TGTGCCACCGCGCAGGTGGGCCGGCCAGGCATTCAGTACTTC. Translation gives CATAQVGRPGIQYF.

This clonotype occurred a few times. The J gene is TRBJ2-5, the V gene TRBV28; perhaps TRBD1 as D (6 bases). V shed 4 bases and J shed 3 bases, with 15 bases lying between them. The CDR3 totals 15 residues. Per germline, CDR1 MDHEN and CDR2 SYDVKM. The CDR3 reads CASSSFDRPEETQYF. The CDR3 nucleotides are TGTGCCAGCAGTTCCTTCGACAGGCCGGAAGAGACCCAGTACTTC.

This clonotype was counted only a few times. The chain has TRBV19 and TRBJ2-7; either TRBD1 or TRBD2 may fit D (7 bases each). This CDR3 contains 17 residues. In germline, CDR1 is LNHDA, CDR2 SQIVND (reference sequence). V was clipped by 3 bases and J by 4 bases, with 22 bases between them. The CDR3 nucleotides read TGTGCCAGTAGTATGGGAGGGGGCGCTTTCCGGACTTACGAGCAGTACTTC. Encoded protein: CASSMGGGAFRTYEQYF.

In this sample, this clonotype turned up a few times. CDR3 residues: CASTVAETQYF. The DNA for the CDR3 is TGTGCCAGCACCGTAGCGGAGACCCAGTACTTC. This chain joins TRBV7-2 and TRBJ2-5; tentative D call: TRBD2 (5 bases). CDR3 length equals 11 residues. The V end lost 7 bases, the J end lost 5 bases, and 8 bases lay between the germline ends. Looked up from germline, CDR1 is SGHTA and CDR2 is FQGNSA. The full variable domain, its missing parts supplied by reference TRBV7-2 and TRBJ2-5, is GAGVSQSPSNKVTEKGKDVELRCDPISGHTALYWYRQSLGQGLEFLIYFQGNSAPDKSGLPSDRFSAERTGGSVSTLTIQRTQQEDSAVYLCASTVAETQYFGPGTRLLVL.

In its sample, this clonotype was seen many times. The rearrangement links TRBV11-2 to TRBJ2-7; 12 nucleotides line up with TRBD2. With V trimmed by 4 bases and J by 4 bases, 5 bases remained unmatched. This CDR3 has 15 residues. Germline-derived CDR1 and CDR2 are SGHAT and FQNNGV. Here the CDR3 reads CASSSQTSGRYEQYF. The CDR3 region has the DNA TGTGCCAGCAGCTCACAGACTAGCGGGAGATACGAGCAGTACTTC.

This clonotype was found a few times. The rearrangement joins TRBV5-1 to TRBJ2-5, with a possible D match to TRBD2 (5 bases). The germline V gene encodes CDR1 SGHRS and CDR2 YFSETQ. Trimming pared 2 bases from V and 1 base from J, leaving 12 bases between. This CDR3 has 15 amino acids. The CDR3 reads CASSLRAGPQETQYF. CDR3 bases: TGCGCCAGCAGCTTAAGGGCGGGTCCCCAAGAGACCCAGTACTTC.

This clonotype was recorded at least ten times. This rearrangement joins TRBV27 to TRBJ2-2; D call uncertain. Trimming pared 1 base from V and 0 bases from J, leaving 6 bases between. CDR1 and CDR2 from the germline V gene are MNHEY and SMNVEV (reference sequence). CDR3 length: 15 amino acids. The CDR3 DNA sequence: TGTGCCAGCAGTTTATACCCCTCGAACACCGGGGAGCTGTTTTTT. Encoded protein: CASSLYPSNTGELFF.

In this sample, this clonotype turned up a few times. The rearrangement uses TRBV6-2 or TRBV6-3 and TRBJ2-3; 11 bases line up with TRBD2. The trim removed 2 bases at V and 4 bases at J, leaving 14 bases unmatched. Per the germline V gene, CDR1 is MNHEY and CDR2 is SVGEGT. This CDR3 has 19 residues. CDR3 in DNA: TGTGCCAGCAGTTACGGCATTAGCGGGAGGGCCGGTTTCGCAGATACGCAGTATTTT. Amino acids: CASSYGISGRAGFADTQYF.